Given below is one T cell receptor beta chain in context. Its target is not known. The data stem from a study of post-analysis software for immune sequencing data. Study at large: Included among the disease courses, which were recorded for the cohort, were relapsing-remitting, secondary progressive and progressive-relapsing multiple sclerosis.

Every TCR beta cDNA library bore unique molecular identifiers. TCRdb re-derived calls from the PCR reads in MiXCR, one entry per CDR3 protein. Counted here are 350,000 to 450,000 distinct CDR3 sequences, roughly 38% occurring once; the ten biggest clones make up 6% to 9%. Whole-study findings and limits: Normalized Chao1 diversity in multiple sclerosis patients fell significantly below that of controls. Under F measure analysis, samples from one preparation batch co-clustered strongly.

This clonotype was sampled from a girl aged 2 to 9 with multiple sclerosis. The sequencing sample was made of blood.

The CDR3 bases are TGTGCCAGCAGTCAGGGGTTTGGAGGCTACACCTTC. Translated: CASSQGFGGYTF. V usage is TRBV28 and J usage is TRBJ1-2; D is perhaps TRBD1 (6 bases). V lost 5 bases, J lost 8 bases, and 12 bases lay in between. This CDR3 is built from 12 residues. CDR1 and CDR2 (germline): MDHEN, SYDVKM.